This note documents a single T cell receptor (beta chain) sequence. Antigen: not known. Method: immunoSEQ multiplex PCR; TCRdb's copy keeps in-frame clones and lacks some. The table shows more than 85,000 clones, with 88% occurring only once. The sample belongs to a study of T cell responses to AZD1222 COVID-19 vaccine. As for the study in general: Investigators merged groups given second doses at roughly 4 or roughly 12 weeks. The study, taken as a whole, reports: Once two AZD1222 doses were given, Spike-specific TCR breadth and depth went up. Females made up more of the donors, who were largely white British, and clonal diversity may have come out too low.

Sample: peripheral blood, taken on day 0 of AZD1222 vaccination. The receptor comes from an adult in good health.

CDR3 nucleotides: TGCGCCAGCAGTCCCTTGGCGGGCGCGAACACCGGGGAGCTGTTTTTT. Amino acids: CASSPLAGANTGELFF. The chain recombines TRBV5-1 with TRBJ2-2; weak D call: TRBD2 (5 bases). Germline V gene data show CDR1 as SGHRS and CDR2 as YFSETQ. Trimming removed 5 bases at V and 0 bases at J, with 14 bases between. The CDR3 length is 16 residues.